This T cell receptor (beta chain) stems from a study of blood T cell repertoires in COVID-19. Study summary: PBMCs, B-cell-depleted T cells, or T cells were the source of the cDNA or gDNA that made up the material.

The CDR3 runs 14 residues. TCRdb keeps only in-frame clones here, not all; method: immunoSEQ multiplex PCR. The sample holds about 250,000 clones; roughly four fifths are singletons and the top ten take under 5%. The clonotype was recovered from a man aged 45 to 65 with active or convalescent COVID-19. Material for sequencing was peripheral blood. V usage is TRBV21-1 and J usage is TRBJ1-2; the D call of TRBD1 is as the table states it, not checked on the DNA. TRBV21-1 is listed as a pseudogene. CDR3 region: CASSKAGREYGYTF. The DNA of the CDR3 is TGTGCCAGCAGCAAAGCGGGCAGAGAGTATGGCTACACCTTC.